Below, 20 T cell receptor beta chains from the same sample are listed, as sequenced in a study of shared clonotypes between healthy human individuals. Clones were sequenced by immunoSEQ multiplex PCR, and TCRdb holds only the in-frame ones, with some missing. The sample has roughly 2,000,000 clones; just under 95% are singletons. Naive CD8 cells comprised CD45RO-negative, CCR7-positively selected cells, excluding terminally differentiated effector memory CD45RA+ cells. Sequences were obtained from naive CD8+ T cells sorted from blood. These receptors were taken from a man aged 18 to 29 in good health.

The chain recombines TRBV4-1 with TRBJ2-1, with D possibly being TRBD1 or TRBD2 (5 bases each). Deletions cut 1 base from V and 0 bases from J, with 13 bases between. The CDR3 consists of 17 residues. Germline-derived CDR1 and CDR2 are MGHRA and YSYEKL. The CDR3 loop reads CASSQVLGDRSYNEQFF. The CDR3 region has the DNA TGCGCCAGCAGCCAAGTTTTGGGGGACCGCTCCTACAATGAGCAGTTCTTC.

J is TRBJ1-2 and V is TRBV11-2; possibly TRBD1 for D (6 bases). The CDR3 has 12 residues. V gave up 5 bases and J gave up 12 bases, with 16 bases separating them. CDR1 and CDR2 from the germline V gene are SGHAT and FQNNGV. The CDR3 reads CASSTQDRTNTF. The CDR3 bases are TGTGCCAGCAGCACGCAGGACAGAACGAACACCTTC.

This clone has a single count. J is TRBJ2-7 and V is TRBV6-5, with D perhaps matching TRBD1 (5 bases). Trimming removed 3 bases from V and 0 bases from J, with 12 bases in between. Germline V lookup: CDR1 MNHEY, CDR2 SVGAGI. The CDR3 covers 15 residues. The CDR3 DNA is TGTGCCAGCAGTTATATCAGGGAAAGCTCCTACGAGCAGTACTTC. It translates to CASSYIRESSYEQYF.

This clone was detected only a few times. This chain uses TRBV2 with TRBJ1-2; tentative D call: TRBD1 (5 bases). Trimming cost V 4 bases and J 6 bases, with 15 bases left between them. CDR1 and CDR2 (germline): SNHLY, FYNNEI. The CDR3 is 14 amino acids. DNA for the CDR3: TGTGCCAGCAGTGGAGGGGCAGGGACGCATGGCTACACCTTC. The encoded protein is CASSGGAGTHGYTF.

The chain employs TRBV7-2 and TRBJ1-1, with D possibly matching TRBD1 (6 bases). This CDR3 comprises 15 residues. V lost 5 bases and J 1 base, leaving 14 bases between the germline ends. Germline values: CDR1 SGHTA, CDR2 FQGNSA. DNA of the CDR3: TGTGCCAGCAGCACAGGGCCCTGGCCGAACACTGAAGCTTTCTTT. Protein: CASSTGPWPNTEAFF.

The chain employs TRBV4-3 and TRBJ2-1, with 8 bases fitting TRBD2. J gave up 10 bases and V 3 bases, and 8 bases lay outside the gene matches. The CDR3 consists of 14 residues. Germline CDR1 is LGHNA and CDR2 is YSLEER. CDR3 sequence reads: CASSQGTSYYEQFF. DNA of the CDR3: TGCGCCAGCAGCCAGGGGACTAGTTATTACGAGCAGTTCTTC.

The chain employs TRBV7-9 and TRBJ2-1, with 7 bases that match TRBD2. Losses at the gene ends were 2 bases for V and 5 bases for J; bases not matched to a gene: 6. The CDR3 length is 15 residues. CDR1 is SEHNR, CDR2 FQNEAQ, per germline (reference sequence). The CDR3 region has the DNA TGTGCCAGCAGCTTATATACGGGAGGAGACAATGAGCAGTTCTTC. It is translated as CASSLYTGGDNEQFF.

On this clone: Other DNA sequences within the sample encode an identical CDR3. CDR3 amino acids: CASSLGTGAEAFF. CDR3 DNA sequence: TGTGCCAGCAGTTTAGGGACAGGGGCTGAAGCTTTCTTT. This chain uses TRBV27 with TRBJ1-1, with 10 nucleotides matching TRBD1. CDR3 length: 13 amino acids. CDR1 is MNHEY, CDR2 SMNVEV, per germline (reference sequence). V shed 2 bases, J shed 6 bases, and the junction held 0 bases outside the gene matches.

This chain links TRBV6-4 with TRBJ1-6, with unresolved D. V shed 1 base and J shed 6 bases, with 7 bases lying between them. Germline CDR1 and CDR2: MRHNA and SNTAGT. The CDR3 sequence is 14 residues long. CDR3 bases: TGTGCCAGCAGTGACTTCGGACCTAATTCACCCCTCCACTTT. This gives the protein CASSDFGPNSPLHF.

CDR3 loop: CASSRDWGTVIFEQYF. DNA of the CDR3: TGTGCCAGCAGTCGCGACTGGGGGACAGTGATTTTTGAGCAGTACTTC. The rearrangement uses TRBV27 and TRBJ2-7; TRBD1 matches at 7 bases. V lost 5 bases, J lost 7 bases, and 17 bases stayed unmatched. CDR3 length equals 16 residues. From germline, CDR1 is MNHEY and CDR2 SMNVEV (reference sequence).

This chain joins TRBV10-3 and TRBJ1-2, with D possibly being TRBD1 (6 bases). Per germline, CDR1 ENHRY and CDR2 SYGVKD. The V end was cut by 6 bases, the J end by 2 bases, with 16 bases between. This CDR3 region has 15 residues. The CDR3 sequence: CAISDTGQRNYGYTF. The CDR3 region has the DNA TGTGCCATCAGCGATACGGGACAAAGGAACTATGGCTACACCTTC.

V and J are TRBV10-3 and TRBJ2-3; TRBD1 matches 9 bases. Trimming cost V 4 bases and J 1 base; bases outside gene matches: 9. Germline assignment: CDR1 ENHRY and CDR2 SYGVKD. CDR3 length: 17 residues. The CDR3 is CAISGPGTGFGTDTQYF. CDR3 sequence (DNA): TGTGCCATCAGTGGGCCCGGGACAGGGTTTGGCACAGATACGCAGTATTTT.

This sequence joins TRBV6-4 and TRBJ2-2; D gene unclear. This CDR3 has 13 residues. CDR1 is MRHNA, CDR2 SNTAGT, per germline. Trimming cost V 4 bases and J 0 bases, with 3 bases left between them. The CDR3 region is CASSVTNTGELFF. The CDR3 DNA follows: TGTGCCAGCAGTGTTACGAACACCGGGGAGCTGTTTTTT.

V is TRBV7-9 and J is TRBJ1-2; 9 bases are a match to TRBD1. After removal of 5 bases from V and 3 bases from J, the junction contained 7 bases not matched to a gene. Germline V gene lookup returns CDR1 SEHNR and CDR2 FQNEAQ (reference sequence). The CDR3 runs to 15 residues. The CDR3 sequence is CASSPRTGAHYGYTF. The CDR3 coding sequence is TGTGCCAGCAGCCCTCGGACAGGGGCTCACTATGGCTACACCTTC.

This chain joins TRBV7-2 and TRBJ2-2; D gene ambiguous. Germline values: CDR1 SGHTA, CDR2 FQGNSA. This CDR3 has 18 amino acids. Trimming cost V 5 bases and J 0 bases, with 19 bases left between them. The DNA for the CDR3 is TGTGCCAGCAGCCCTCTCCCATCCAGGTCTGCGAACACCGGGGAGCTGTTTTTT. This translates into CASSPLPSRSANTGELFF.

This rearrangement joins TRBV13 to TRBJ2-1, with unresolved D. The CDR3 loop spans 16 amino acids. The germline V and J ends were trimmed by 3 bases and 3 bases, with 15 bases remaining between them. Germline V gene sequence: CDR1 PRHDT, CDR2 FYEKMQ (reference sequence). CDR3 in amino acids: CASSLQRVNGYNEQFF. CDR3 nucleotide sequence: TGTGCCAGCAGCTTGCAACGGGTTAATGGCTACAATGAGCAGTTCTTC.

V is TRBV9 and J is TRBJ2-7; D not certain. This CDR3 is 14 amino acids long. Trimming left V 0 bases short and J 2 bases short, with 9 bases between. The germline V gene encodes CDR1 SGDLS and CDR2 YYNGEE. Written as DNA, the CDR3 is TGTGCCAGCAGCGTAGAAGAAGTGACCTACGAGCAGTACTTC. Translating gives CASSVEEVTYEQYF. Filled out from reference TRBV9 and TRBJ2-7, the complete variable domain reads DSGVTQTPKHLITATGQRVTLRCSPRSGDLSVYWYQQSLDQGLQFLIQYYNGEERAKGNILERFSAQQFPDLHSELNLSSLELGDSALYFCASSVEEVTYEQYFGPGTRLTVT.

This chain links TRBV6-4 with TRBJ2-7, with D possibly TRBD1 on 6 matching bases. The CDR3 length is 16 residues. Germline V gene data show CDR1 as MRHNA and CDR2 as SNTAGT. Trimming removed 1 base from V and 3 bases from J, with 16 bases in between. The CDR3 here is CASSDFHRDTNYEQYF. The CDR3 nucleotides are TGTGCCAGCAGTGACTTTCACCGGGACACTAACTACGAGCAGTACTTC.

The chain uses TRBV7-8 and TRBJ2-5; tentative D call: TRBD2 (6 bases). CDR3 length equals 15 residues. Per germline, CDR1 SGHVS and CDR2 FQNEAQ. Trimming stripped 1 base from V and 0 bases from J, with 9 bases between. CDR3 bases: TGTGCCAGCAGCTTAGGGGGGGACTACCAAGAGACCCAGTACTTC. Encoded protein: CASSLGGDYQETQYF.

Written as DNA, the CDR3 is TGCGCCAGCAGCACAACAGGGGGCGCAGATGGCTACACCTTC. Translation: CASSTTGGADGYTF. The V call is TRBV5-1, the J call TRBJ1-2; 9 bases are a match to TRBD1. Trimming cost V 4 bases and J 6 bases; bases outside gene matches: 7. This CDR3 has 14 residues. Germline-derived CDR1 and CDR2 are SGHRS and YFSETQ.